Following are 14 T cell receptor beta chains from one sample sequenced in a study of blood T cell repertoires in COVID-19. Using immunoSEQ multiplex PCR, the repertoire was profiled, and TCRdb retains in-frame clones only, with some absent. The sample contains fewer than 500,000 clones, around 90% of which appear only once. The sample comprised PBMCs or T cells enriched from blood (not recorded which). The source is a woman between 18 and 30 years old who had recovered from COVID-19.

The CDR3 region has the DNA TGTGCCAGCACCGACAGGGCAGGGTGGTCACCCCTCCACTTT. This sequence encodes CASTDRAGWSPLHF. This rearrangement joins TRBV6-5 to TRBJ1-6; 7 positions match TRBD1. The trim removed 7 bases at V and 10 bases at J, leaving 10 bases unmatched. Germline V gives CDR1 MNHEY, CDR2 SVGAGI. The CDR3 has 14 amino acids.

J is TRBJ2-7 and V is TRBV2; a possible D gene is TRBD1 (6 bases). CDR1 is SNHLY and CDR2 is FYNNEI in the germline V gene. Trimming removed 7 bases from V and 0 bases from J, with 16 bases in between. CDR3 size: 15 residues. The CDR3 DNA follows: TGTGCCAGCATCTTGGAGGTGGACAGCTCCTACGAGCAGTACTTC. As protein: CASILEVDSSYEQYF.

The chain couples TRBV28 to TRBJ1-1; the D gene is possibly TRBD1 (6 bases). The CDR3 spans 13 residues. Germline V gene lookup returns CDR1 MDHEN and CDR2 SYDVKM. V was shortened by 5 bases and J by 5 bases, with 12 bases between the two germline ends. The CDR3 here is CASSIRGRTEAFF. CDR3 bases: TGTGCCAGCAGTATCAGGGGTCGGACTGAAGCTTTCTTT.

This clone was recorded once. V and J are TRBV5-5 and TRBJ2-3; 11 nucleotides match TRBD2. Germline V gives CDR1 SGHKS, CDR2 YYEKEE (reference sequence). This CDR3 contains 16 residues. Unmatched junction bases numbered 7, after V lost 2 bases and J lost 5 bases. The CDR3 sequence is CASSLGSGGAGDTQYF. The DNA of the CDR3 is TGTGCCAGCAGCTTAGGTAGCGGGGGGGCCGGAGATACGCAGTATTTT.

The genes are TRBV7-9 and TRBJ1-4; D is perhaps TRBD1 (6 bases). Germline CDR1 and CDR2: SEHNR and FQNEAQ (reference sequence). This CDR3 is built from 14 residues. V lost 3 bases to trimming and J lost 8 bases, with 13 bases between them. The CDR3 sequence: CASSFPGTMEKLFF. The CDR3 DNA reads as TGTGCCAGCAGCTTCCCCGGGACAATGGAAAAACTGTTTTTT.

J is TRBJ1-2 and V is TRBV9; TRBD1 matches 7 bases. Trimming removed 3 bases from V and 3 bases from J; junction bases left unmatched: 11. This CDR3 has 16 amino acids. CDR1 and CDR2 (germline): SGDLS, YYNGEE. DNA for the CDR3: TGTGCCAGCAGCGGGCCCACAGGGGTTGTAGACTATGGCTACACCTTC. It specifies CASSGPTGVVDYGYTF.

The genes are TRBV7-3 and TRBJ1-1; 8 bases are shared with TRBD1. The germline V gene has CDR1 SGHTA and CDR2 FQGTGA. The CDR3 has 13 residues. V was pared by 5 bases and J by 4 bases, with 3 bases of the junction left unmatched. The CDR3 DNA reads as TGTGCCAGCAGCCGTGACAGGGGCACTGAAGCTTTCTTT. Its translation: CASSRDRGTEAFF.

CDR3 in amino acids: CASSGIADTQYF. As DNA, the CDR3 is TGTGCCAGCAGCGGTATAGCGGATACGCAGTATTTT. The chain is built from TRBV5-6 and TRBJ2-3, with D perhaps TRBD2 (5 bases). The CDR3 length is 12 residues. V shed 4 bases and J shed 6 bases, with 9 bases lying between them. From germline, CDR1 is SGHDT and CDR2 YYEEEE. The complete variable domain, with remaining parts taken from reference TRBV5-6 and TRBJ2-3, reads DAGVTQSPTHLIKTRGQQVTLRCSPKSGHDTVSWYQQALGQGPQFIFQYYEEEERQRGNFPDRFSGHQFPNYSSELNVNALLLGDSALYLCASSGIADTQYFGPGTRLTVL.

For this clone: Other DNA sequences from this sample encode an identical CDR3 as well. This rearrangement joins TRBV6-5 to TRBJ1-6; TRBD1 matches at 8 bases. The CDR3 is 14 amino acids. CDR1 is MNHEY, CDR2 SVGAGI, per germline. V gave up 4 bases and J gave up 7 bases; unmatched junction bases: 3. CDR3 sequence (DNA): TGTGCCAGCAGTTTGACAGGGGAGAATTCACCCCTCCACTTT. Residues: CASSLTGENSPLHF.

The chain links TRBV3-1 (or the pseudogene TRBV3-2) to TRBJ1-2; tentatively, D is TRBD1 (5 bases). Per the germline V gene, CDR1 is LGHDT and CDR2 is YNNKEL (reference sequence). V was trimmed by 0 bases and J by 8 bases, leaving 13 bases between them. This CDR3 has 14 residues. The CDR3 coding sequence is TGTGCCAGCAGCCAAGATAACAGGATGGGCGGCTACACCTTC. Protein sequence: CASSQDNRMGGYTF.

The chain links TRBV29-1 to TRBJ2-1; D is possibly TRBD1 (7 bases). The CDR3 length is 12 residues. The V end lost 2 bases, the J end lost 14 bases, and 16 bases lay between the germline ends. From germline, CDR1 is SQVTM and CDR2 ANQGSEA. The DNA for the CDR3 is TGCAGCGTTGAAACGGGGGACAGTAGTGAGTTCTTC. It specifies CSVETGDSSEFF.

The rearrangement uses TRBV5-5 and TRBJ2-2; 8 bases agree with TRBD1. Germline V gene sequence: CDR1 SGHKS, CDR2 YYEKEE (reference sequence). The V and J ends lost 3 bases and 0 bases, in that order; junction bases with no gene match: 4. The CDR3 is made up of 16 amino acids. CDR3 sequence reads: CASSYRTGPNTGELFF. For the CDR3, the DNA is TGTGCCAGCAGCTATCGGACAGGGCCGAACACCGGGGAGCTGTTTTTT.

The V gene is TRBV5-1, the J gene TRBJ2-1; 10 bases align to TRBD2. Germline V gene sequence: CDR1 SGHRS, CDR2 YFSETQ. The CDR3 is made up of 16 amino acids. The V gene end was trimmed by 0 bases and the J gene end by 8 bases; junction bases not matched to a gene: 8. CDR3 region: CASSLATQTSGDEQFF. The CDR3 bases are TGCGCCAGCAGCTTGGCCACACAAACTAGCGGGGATGAGCAGTTCTTC.

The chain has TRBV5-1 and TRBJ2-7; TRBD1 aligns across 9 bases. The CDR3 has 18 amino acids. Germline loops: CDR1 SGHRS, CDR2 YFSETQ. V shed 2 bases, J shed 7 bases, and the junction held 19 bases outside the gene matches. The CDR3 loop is CASSLSGTGSTVKREQYF. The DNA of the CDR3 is TGCGCCAGCAGCTTATCTGGGACAGGGTCAACGGTGAAGAGAGAGCAGTACTTC.